The text below deals with one T cell receptor beta chain. Its target is unknown. A single record per CDR3 protein comes from TCRdb applying MiXCR to the 5' RACE reads. The repertoire consists of 20,000 to 25,000 distinct CDR3 sequences, with around 3.2% occurring once and the leading ten covering roughly 26%. The sample comes from a study of spatial heterogeneity in lung cancer. Study-wide background: Sequence detection consistently recorded a greater number of beta-chain than alpha-chain sequences. General study points: Compared with follow-up, resection was when ubiquitous expanded tumor TCRs appeared in blood more.

The CDR3 contains 15 residues. The V and J ends lost 7 bases and 5 bases, in that order; junction bases with no gene match: 8. Germline CDR1 MNHNS, CDR2 SASEGT. Documented time point: sample taken at primary tumor resection. The roughly 68 donors had untreated early-stage non-small cell lung cancer. The sequencing used PBMCs, collected at surgery. The rearrangement uses TRBV6-1 and TRBJ1-2, with 12 bases identical to TRBD1. The clonotype was recovered from a female donor with early-stage non-small cell lung cancer. The CDR3 here is CASNPGQGAWYGYTF. The CDR3 bases are TGTGCCAGCAACCCGGGACAGGGGGCGTGGTATGGCTACACCTTC.